These 12 T cell receptor beta chains were all obtained from the same sample, sequenced in a study of human T cells and chemical hapten exposure. Sample time point: patch test 2, 6 weeks after DPC sensitization. Treatment in this sample: therapeutic diphenylcyclopropenone sensitization with weekly scalp DPC. In TCRdb, the RACE reads were re-called with MiXCR into one record per CDR3 protein. In the table there are 110,000 or so distinct CDR3 sequences, less than 10% of which are singletons. The sequencing here drew on whole blood, taken in connection with sensitization to the hapten diphenylcyclopropenone (DPC). These receptors all stem from a woman aged 35 to 49 with alopecia areata. Some clones in this sample may be carry-over from other donors' samples.

This clonotype was recorded many times. The chain joins TRBV9 to TRBJ2-1; D tentatively fits TRBD1 or TRBD2 (6 bases each). The CDR3 is 15 residues long. In germline, CDR1 is SGDLS, CDR2 YYNGEE. V lost 6 bases and J lost 0, with 13 bases in between. For the CDR3, the DNA is TGTGCCAGCAACGGGGGCCCAAGCTCCTACAATGAGCAGTTCTTC. Translated: CASNGGPSSYNEQFF.

This clonotype has only a few counts. The chain employs TRBV18 and TRBJ1-1; D ambiguous. V dropped 0 bases and J dropped 8 bases, with 7 bases sitting between them. CDR1 and CDR2 (germline): KGHSH, LQKENI. CDR3 size: 12 residues. CDR3 nucleotides: TGTGCCAGCTCACCACCGGTCTTAGAAGCTTTCTTT. Translation gives CASSPPVLEAFF.

The chain links TRBV6-5 to TRBJ2-1; the match to TRBD2 covers 12 bases. Looked up from germline, CDR1 is MNHEY and CDR2 is SVGAGI. This CDR3 has 16 amino acids. The ends lost 2 bases at V and 9 bases at J; junction bases unmatched: 8. The CDR3 here is CASSYIASGGDGEQFF. The CDR3 bases are TGTGCCAGCAGTTACATTGCTAGCGGGGGGGATGGTGAGCAGTTCTTC.

This clonotype appeared many times. The CDR3 coding sequence is TGCAGTGCTCGCCTAGCGGGTTACTTCTACGAGCAGTACTTC. Protein sequence: CSARLAGYFYEQYF. V gene TRBV20-1 combines with J gene TRBJ2-7, with 8 bases identical to TRBD2. CDR1 and CDR2 (germline): DFQATT, SNEGSKA (reference sequence). CDR3 size: 14 residues. With 5 bases clipped from V and 3 bases from J, the junction kept 9 bases outside the gene matches.

This chain links TRBV5-1 with TRBJ2-7; D call uncertain. V was trimmed by 0 bases and J by 7 bases, leaving 20 bases between them. Per the germline V gene, CDR1 is SGHRS and CDR2 is YFSETQ. The CDR3 has 16 amino acids. The CDR3, as DNA: TGCGCCAGCAGCTTGGAAAACCCTGACTGGGATTGGGAGCAGTACTTC. Translating it yields CASSLENPDWDWEQYF.

As concerns this clonotype: A much larger clone lies a single base off, so this may be a read error. V usage is TRBV20-1 and J usage is TRBJ1-1; D is unclear. Germline V gives CDR1 DFQATT, CDR2 SNEGSKA (reference sequence). Trimming left V 1 base short and J 3 bases short, with 6 bases between. The CDR3 runs to 12 residues. The CDR3: CSARVRDTEAFF. As DNA, the CDR3 is TGCAGTGCTAGAGTCAGAGACACTGAAGCTTTCTTT.

At least ten counts were recorded for this clonotype. The chain joins TRBV4-3 to TRBJ1-6; D gene uncertain. Germline loops: CDR1 LGHNA, CDR2 YSLEER. Trimming took 1 base from V and 8 from J, leaving 6 bases between them. The CDR3 length is 13 residues. CDR3 nucleotide sequence: TGCGCCAGCAGCCAAGCCCAGGATTCACCCCTCCACTTT. The encoded protein is CASSQAQDSPLHF.

This clonotype was seen a few times. V and J are TRBV3-1 and TRBJ2-1; TRBD2 matches at 8 bases. Germline CDR1 LGHDT, CDR2 YNNKEL (reference sequence). This CDR3 is 13 amino acids long. The V segment lost 5 bases and the J segment 14 bases; nucleotides outside the gene matches: 11. The CDR3 region is CASSYEWAGGEFF. As DNA, the CDR3 is TGTGCCAGCAGCTACGAATGGGCGGGGGGAGAGTTCTTC.

This clonotype was counted at least ten times. This chain links TRBV6-2 or TRBV6-3 with TRBJ1-2, with D unresolved. The V gene's germline CDR1 is MNHEY and CDR2 SVGEGT. The V end was cut by 7 bases, the J end by 4 bases, with 19 bases between. This CDR3 comprises 15 residues. This CDR3 is CASNPGIGFVYGYTF. CDR3 bases: TGTGCCAGCAACCCAGGAATTGGGTTCGTCTATGGCTACACCTTC.

The rearrangement links TRBV18 to TRBJ2-3; D not resolved. V lost 2 bases and J lost 2, with 14 bases in between. The CDR3 loop spans 16 amino acids. CDR1 and CDR2 (germline): KGHSH, LQKENI. CDR3 DNA sequence: TGTGCCAGCTCACCAGGATTGGCCTCCATCACAGATACGCAGTATTTT. Translation gives CASSPGLASITDTQYF.

This clonotype was detected many times. The V call is TRBV27, the J call TRBJ2-5, with D maybe TRBD2 (6 bases). The CDR3 extends over 14 amino acids. CDR1 and CDR2 (germline): MNHEY, SMNVEV (reference sequence). V gave up 3 bases and J gave up 5 bases, with 13 bases separating them. CDR3 DNA: TGTGCCAGCAGTTTTGGGTTCGCGGGGGAGACCCAGTACTTC. Translating it yields CASSFGFAGETQYF.

This clonotype was detected ten times or more. This sequence joins TRBV6-6 and TRBJ2-7, with TRBD1 matching over 8 bases. This CDR3 region has 13 residues. Germline trimming cut 5 bases from V and 3 bases from J; bases unmatched to any gene: 3. CDR1 is MNHNY, CDR2 SVGAGI, per germline (reference sequence). The DNA of the CDR3 is TGTGCCAGCAGTAACACAGGGGGCTACGAGCAGTACTTC. Protein product: CASSNTGGYEQYF.